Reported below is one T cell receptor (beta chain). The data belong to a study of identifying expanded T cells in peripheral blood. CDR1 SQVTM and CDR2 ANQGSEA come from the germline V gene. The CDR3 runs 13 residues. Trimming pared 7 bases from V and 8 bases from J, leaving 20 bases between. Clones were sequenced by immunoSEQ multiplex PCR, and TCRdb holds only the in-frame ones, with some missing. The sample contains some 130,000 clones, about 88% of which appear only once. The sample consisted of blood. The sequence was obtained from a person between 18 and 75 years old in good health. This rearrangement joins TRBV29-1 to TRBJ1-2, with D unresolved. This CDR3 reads CSDLEGRRSGYTF. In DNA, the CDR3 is TGCAGCGACCTTGAAGGGCGGCGGAGCGGCTACACCTTC.